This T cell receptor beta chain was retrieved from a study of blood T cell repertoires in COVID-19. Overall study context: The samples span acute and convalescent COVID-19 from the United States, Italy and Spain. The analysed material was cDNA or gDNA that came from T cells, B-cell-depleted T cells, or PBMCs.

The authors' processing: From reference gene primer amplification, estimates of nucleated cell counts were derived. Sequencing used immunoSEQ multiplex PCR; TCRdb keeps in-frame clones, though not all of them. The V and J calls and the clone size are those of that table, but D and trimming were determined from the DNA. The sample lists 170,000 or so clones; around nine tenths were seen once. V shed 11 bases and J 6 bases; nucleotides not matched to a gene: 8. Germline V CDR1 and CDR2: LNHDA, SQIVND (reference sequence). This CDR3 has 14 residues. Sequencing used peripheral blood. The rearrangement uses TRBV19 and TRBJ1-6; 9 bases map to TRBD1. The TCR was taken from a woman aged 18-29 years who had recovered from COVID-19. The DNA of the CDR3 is TGTGCCGGTGGGACAGGGATTCCTAATTCACCCCTCCACTTT. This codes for CAGGTGIPNSPLHF.